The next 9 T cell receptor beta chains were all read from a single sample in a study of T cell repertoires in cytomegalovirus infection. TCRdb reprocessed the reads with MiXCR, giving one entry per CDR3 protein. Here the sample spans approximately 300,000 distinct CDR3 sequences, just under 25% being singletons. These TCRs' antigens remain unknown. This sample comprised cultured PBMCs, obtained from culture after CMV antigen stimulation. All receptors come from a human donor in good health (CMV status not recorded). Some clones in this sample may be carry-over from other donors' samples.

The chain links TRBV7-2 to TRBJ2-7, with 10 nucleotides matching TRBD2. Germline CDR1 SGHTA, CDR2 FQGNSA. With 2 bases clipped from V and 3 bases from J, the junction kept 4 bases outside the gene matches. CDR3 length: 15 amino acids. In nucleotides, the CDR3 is TGTGCCAGCAGCTTAACAGGACTAGCGGTCTACGAGCAGTACGTC. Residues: CASSLTGLAVYEQYV.

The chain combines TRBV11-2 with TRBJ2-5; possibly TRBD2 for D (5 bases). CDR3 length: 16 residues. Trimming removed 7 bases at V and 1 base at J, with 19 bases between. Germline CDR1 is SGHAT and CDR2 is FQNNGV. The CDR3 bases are TGTGCCAGCACCTCACACTCTGGGAGCGGCCAAGAGACCCAGTACTTC. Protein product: CASTSHSGSGQETQYF. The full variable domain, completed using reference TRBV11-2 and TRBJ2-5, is EAGVAQSPRYKIIEKRQSVAFWCNPISGHATLYWYQQILGQGPKLLIQFQNNGVVDDSQLPKDRFSAERLKGVDSTLKIQPAKLEDSAVYLCASTSHSGSGQETQYFGPGTRLLVL.

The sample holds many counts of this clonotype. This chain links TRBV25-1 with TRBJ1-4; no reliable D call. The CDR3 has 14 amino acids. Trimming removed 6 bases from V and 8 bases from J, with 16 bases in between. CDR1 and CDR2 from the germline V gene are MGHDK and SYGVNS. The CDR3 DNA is TGTGCCAGCAGCGAGACGAGGAGGTGGGAAAAACTGTTTTTT. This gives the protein CASSETRRWEKLFF. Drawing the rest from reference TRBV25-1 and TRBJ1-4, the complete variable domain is EADIYQTPRYLVIGTGKKITLECSQTMGHDKMYWYQQDPGMELHLIHYSYGVNSTEKGDLSSESTVSRIRTEHFPLTLESARPSHTSQYLCASSETRRWEKLFFGSGTQLSVL.

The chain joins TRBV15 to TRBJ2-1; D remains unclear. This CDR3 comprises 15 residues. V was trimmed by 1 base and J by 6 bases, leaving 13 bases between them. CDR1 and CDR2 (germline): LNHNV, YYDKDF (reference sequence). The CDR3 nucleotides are TGTGCCACCAGCAGAGTAGGGCCCCCGACCAATGAGCAGTTCTTC. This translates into CATSRVGPPTNEQFF.

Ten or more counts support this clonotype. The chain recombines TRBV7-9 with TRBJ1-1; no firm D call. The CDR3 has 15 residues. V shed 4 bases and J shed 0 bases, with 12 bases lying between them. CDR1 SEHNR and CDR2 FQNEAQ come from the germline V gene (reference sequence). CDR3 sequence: CASSYVVSMNTEAFF. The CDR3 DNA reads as TGTGCCAGCAGCTATGTCGTCAGCATGAACACTGAAGCTTTCTTT.

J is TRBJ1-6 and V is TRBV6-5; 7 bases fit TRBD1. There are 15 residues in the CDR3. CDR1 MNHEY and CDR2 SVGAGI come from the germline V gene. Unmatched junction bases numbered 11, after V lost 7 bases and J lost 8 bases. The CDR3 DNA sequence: TGTGCCAGCAAAAGGGTAGGGGGCGTCGATTCACCCCTCCACTTT. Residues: CASKRVGGVDSPLHF.

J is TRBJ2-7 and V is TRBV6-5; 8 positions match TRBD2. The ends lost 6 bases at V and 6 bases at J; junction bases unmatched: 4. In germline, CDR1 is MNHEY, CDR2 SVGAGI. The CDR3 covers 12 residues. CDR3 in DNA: TGTGCCAGCAGCCCCGGGAGGGTCGAGCAGTACTTC. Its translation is CASSPGRVEQYF.

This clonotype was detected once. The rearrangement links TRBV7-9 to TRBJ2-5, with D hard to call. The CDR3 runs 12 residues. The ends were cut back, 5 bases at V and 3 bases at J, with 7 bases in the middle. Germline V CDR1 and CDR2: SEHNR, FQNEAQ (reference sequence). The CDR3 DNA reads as TGTGCCAGCAGCCATGATGAAGAGACCCAGTACTTC. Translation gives CASSHDEETQYF.

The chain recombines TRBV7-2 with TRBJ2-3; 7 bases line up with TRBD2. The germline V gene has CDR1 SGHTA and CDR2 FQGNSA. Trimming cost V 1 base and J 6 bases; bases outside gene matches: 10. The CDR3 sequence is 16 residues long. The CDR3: CASSLGGGSASDTQYF. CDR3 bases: TGTGCCAGCAGCTTAGGAGGCGGGAGCGCCAGTGATACGCAGTATTTT. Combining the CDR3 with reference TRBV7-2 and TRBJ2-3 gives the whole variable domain GAGVSQSPSNKVTEKGKDVELRCDPISGHTALYWYRQSLGQGLEFLIYFQGNSAPDKSGLPSDRFSAERTGGSVSTLTIQRTQQEDSAVYLCASSLGGGSASDTQYFGPGTRLTVL.